The 27 T cell receptor beta chains given below trace back to one sample, sequenced in a study of OX40 agonist ivuxolimab in advanced cancers. Clones were read by immunoSEQ multiplex PCR, and TCRdb kept only the in-frame ones, dropping some. The data contain roughly 68,000 clones, roughly 84% of them singletons. This specimen consisted of CD4+ or CD8+ T cells sorted from blood, obtained in a trial of the OX40 agonist ivuxolimab. These receptors were taken from an adult with an advanced solid tumor such as melanoma, head and neck, liver or kidney cancer.

The V call is TRBV5-1, the J call TRBJ2-7; D call uncertain. The CDR3 has 13 amino acids. Trimming pared 0 bases from V and 1 base from J, leaving 5 bases between. CDR1 and CDR2 (germline): SGHRS, YFSETQ. The CDR3 loop reads CASSLDGSYEQYF. As DNA, the CDR3 is TGCGCCAGCAGCTTGGACGGTTCCTACGAGCAGTACTTC.

The chain recombines TRBV6-1 with TRBJ2-5; D not resolved. Trimming left V 8 bases short and J 3 bases short, with 13 bases between. CDR3 length: 13 amino acids. The germline gives CDR1 MNHNS, CDR2 SASEGT. The CDR3 sequence: CASGLSPKETQYF. The CDR3 DNA reads TGTGCCAGCGGTTTATCCCCGAAAGAGACCCAGTACTTC.

CDR3 nucleotide sequence: TGTGCCAGCAGCACTGGACAGGGGAGGGACTATGGCTACACCTTC. Translation: CASSTGQGRDYGYTF. This rearrangement joins TRBV5-4 to TRBJ1-2; TRBD1 matches 9 bases. The CDR3 contains 15 residues. The V and J ends lost 4 bases and 3 bases, in that order; junction bases with no gene match: 7. Looked up from germline, CDR1 is SGHNT and CDR2 is YYREEE (reference sequence).

The V and J genes are TRBV11-1 and TRBJ1-6; D may be TRBD1 (6 bases). CDR1 is SGHAT, CDR2 FQDESV, per germline (reference sequence). The V gene lost 5 bases and the J gene lost 8 bases, with 10 bases spanning the gap. The CDR3 is made up of 13 amino acids. CDR3 residues: CASSANRDSPLHF. DNA for the CDR3: TGTGCCAGCAGCGCCAACAGGGATTCACCCCTCCACTTT. Based on the CDR3 plus reference TRBV11-1 and TRBJ1-6, the full variable domain is EAEVAQSPRYKITEKSQAVAFWCDPISGHATLYWYRQILGQGPELLVQFQDESVVDDSQLPKDRFSAERLKGVDSTLKIQPAELGDSAMYLCASSANRDSPLHFGNGTRLTVT.

The gene calls are TRBV6-1 and TRBJ1-6; D possibly corresponds to TRBD1 (5 bases). V lost 5 bases, J lost 7 bases, and 12 bases lay in between. The V gene's germline CDR1 is MNHNS and CDR2 SASEGT. This CDR3 region has 14 residues. In DNA form, the CDR3 reads TGTGCCAGCAGTTATCAGGGTATGAATTCACCCCTCCACTTT. Protein: CASSYQGMNSPLHF.

As concerns this clone: Germline is not matched at one junction end, which may reflect a read error. Other DNA sequences from this sample encode an identical CDR3 as well. This rearrangement joins TRBV6-5 to TRBJ1-1; D gene ambiguous. The CDR3 has 12 amino acids. The germline CDR1 and CDR2 sequences are MNHEY and SVGAGI. The CDR3 nucleotides are TGTGCCAGTAGTTGGGGAGGTCCTGAAGCTTTCTTT. Amino acid sequence: CASSWGGPEAFF.

The chain combines TRBV7-9 with TRBJ2-7, with D perhaps TRBD2 (5 bases). The germline gives CDR1 SEHNR, CDR2 FQNEAQ (reference sequence). The CDR3 runs to 13 residues. Trimming took 0 bases from V and 9 from J, leaving 12 bases between them. DNA for the CDR3: TGTGCCAGCAGCTTAGCGTCTAATGCGGGGCAGTACTTC. Translating gives CASSLASNAGQYF.

V usage is TRBV9 and J usage is TRBJ1-2; D gene ambiguous. The length of the CDR3 is 14 residues. V was clipped by 4 bases and J by 0 bases, with 10 bases between them. Germline CDR1 is SGDLS and CDR2 is YYNGEE. Written as DNA, the CDR3 is TGTGCCAGCAGCCCCGGGAGAGCTAACTATGGCTACACCTTC. It specifies CASSPGRANYGYTF.

This clone was recorded only once. The chain links TRBV5-1 to TRBJ2-3; 8 bases line up with TRBD1. With V trimmed by 2 bases and J by 5 bases, 7 bases remained unmatched. CDR1 is SGHRS, CDR2 YFSETQ, per germline. The CDR3 length is 15 residues. CDR3 loop: CASSFSDREGDTQYF. The CDR3 coding sequence is TGCGCCAGCAGCTTCTCGGACAGGGAAGGAGATACGCAGTATTTT.

The genes are TRBV28 and TRBJ1-5; D is possibly TRBD1 (5 bases). The V gene lost 5 bases and the J gene lost 4 bases, with 6 bases spanning the gap. The CDR3 runs to 12 residues. The germline V gene has CDR1 MDHEN and CDR2 SYDVKM. CDR3 in DNA: TGTGCCAGCAGTCGACAGAATCAGCCCCAGCATTTT. Protein: CASSRQNQPQHF.

This rearrangement joins TRBV28 to TRBJ1-6, with TRBD1 matching over 7 bases. CDR1 is MDHEN, CDR2 SYDVKM, per germline. This CDR3 is 16 amino acids long. V lost 5 bases and J lost 6; bases outside the gene matches: 10. CDR3 sequence reads: CASSPLNRGGNSPLHF. The CDR3 DNA is TGTGCCAGCAGTCCGCTAAACAGGGGAGGTAATTCACCCCTCCACTTT.

This clone was seen only a few times. The rearrangement links TRBV4-1 to TRBJ1-6; a possible D gene is TRBD1 (5 bases). V was shortened by 3 bases and J by 7 bases, with 19 bases between the two germline ends. Germline CDR1 is MGHRA and CDR2 is YSYEKL. The CDR3 covers 17 residues. The CDR3 here is CASSHPRARGGNSPLHF. The CDR3 DNA is TGCGCCAGCAGCCATCCCAGGGCCCGCGGGGGGAATTCACCCCTCCACTTT.

This clone turned up a few times. The chain carries TRBV7-9 and TRBJ2-5, with TRBD2 matching over 8 bases. Unmatched junction bases numbered 16, after V lost 5 bases and J lost 5 bases. Germline values: CDR1 SEHNR, CDR2 FQNEAQ (reference sequence). The CDR3 is 17 amino acids. CDR3 residues: CASSDAGLVEAWETQYF. CDR3 DNA: TGTGCCAGCAGCGACGCGGGACTAGTAGAGGCCTGGGAGACCCAGTACTTC.

The rearrangement uses TRBV7-9 and TRBJ1-5; TRBD1 might be the D (6 bases). The CDR3 totals 19 residues. With 5 bases removed from V and 0 bases from J, the gap between germline ends came to 23 bases. CDR1 and CDR2 (germline): SEHNR, FQNEAQ (reference sequence). In DNA form, the CDR3 reads TGTGCCAGCAGCAGGGGAATCGGGCAGGGGCCTTATAGCAATCAGCCCCAGCATTTT. The encoded protein is CASSRGIGQGPYSNQPQHF.

The rearrangement links TRBV23-1 to TRBJ2-1, with D possibly being TRBD2 (6 bases). TRBV23-1 is treated as an ORF (open reading frame) with a function not yet certain. The CDR3 extends over 15 amino acids. Trimming pared 6 bases from V and 3 bases from J, leaving 15 bases between. CDR3 bases: TGCGCCAGCAGACTAGCTCTCTCCGGCTACAATGAGCAGTTCTTC. This encodes CASRLALSGYNEQFF.

The CDR3 DNA reads TGCAGCGCGACCATGAGCACTGAAGCTTTCTTT. Its protein is CSATMSTEAFF. This sequence joins TRBV29-1 and TRBJ1-1; D gene uncertain. The CDR3 extends over 11 amino acids. Germline values: CDR1 SQVTM, CDR2 ANQGSEA. Trimming removed 7 bases at V and 4 bases at J, with 10 bases between.

This clone was seen once. The chain uses TRBV4-1 and TRBJ2-3, with D perhaps TRBD1 (5 bases). V gave up 5 bases and J gave up 0 bases, with 9 bases separating them. Germline CDR1 and CDR2: MGHRA and YSYEKL. The CDR3 covers 14 residues. DNA of the CDR3: TGCGCCAGCAGCTCTCAGGGCAGCACAGATACGCAGTATTTT. Translation gives CASSSQGSTDTQYF.

This chain uses TRBV5-1 with TRBJ2-7; perhaps TRBD2 as D (6 bases). Between the trimmed V and J ends, which lost 4 bases and 3 bases, there was a span of 26 bases. The CDR3 loop spans 18 amino acids. Germline lookup yields CDR1 SGHRS and CDR2 YFSETQ. CDR3 loop: CASSPSGGAGQRFYEQYF. The CDR3 DNA is TGCGCCAGCAGCCCAAGCGGAGGGGCAGGCCAGAGGTTCTACGAGCAGTACTTC.

The rearrangement links TRBV19 to TRBJ2-2; possible D gene TRBD1, 5 bases. V was shortened by 5 bases and J by 4 bases, with 11 bases between the two germline ends. CDR1 is LNHDA and CDR2 is SQIVND in the germline V gene (reference sequence). CDR3 length: 14 residues. Written as DNA, the CDR3 is TGTGCCAGTAGTCTCTCCAGGGTCACCGGGGAGCTGTTTTTT. This translates into CASSLSRVTGELFF.

The CDR3 spells CASSVSGRDEQYF. For the CDR3, the DNA is TGTGCCAGCAGCGTCTCAGGGAGGGACGAGCAGTACTTC. V gene TRBV6-5 combines with J gene TRBJ2-7; the match to TRBD2 covers 7 bases. The trim removed 6 bases at V and 5 bases at J, leaving 7 bases unmatched. CDR1 and CDR2 from the germline V gene are MNHEY and SVGAGI. This CDR3 spans 13 amino acids.

V and J are TRBV7-2 and TRBJ2-1; D unresolved. CDR1 SGHTA and CDR2 FQGNSA come from the germline V gene. This CDR3 is built from 9 residues. Trimming removed 11 bases at V and 8 bases at J, with 7 bases between. CDR3: CALGHEQFF. DNA of the CDR3: TGTGCCCTTGGCCATGAGCAGTTCTTC.

In this sample, this clone turned up a few times. This chain joins TRBV4-2 and TRBJ2-5, with unresolved D. Per germline, CDR1 LGHNA and CDR2 YNFKEQ. The CDR3 is 15 residues long. V shed 0 bases and J shed 4 bases, with 12 bases lying between them. The CDR3 bases are TGTGCCAGCAGCCAAGATGATAGGAACTCAGAGACCCAGTACTTC. It encodes CASSQDDRNSETQYF.

The chain links TRBV5-1 to TRBJ1-3, with D tentatively TRBD1 (6 bases). V lost 0 bases and J lost 0, with 10 bases in between. The CDR3 runs to 16 residues. Germline V gene lookup returns CDR1 SGHRS and CDR2 YFSETQ. The CDR3 loop reads CASSLVGQSSGNTIYF. As DNA, the CDR3 is TGCGCCAGCAGCTTGGTAGGACAGAGCTCTGGAAACACCATATATTTT.

The gene calls are TRBV2 and TRBJ1-1, with a weak D call TRBD1 (5 bases). Germline assignment: CDR1 SNHLY and CDR2 FYNNEI. The CDR3 is 12 residues long. V was trimmed by 5 bases and J by 8 bases, leaving 12 bases between them. CDR3 sequence reads: CASSTTGPEAFF. CDR3 nucleotide sequence: TGTGCCAGCAGTACCACAGGACCAGAAGCTTTCTTT.

CDR3 protein: CASRTSRNTIYF. DNA for the CDR3: TGTGCCAGTAGAACAAGCCGAAACACCATATATTTT. V and J are TRBV19 and TRBJ1-3, with D uncertain. The germline CDR1 and CDR2 sequences are LNHDA and SQIVND (reference sequence). CDR3 length: 12 amino acids. Trimming took 6 bases from V and 5 from J, leaving 8 bases between them.

The chain is built from TRBV6-6 and TRBJ1-4, with D perhaps TRBD1 (5 bases). Germline V CDR1 and CDR2: MNHNY, SVGAGI (reference sequence). V gave up 8 bases and J gave up 8 bases, with 18 bases separating them. This CDR3 has 14 residues. The CDR3 here is CASSRGGTWEKLFF. CDR3 DNA sequence: TGTGCCAGCTCACGTGGGGGGACTTGGGAAAAACTGTTTTTT.

This chain connects TRBV27 to TRBJ2-3; 13 nucleotides line up with TRBD2. CDR1 MNHEY and CDR2 SMNVEV come from the germline V gene (reference sequence). This CDR3 region has 15 residues. Trimming cost V 6 bases and J 3 bases; bases outside gene matches: 3. CDR3 sequence: CASRLAGGRTDTQYF. The CDR3 DNA sequence: TGTGCCAGCAGACTAGCGGGGGGGCGGACAGATACGCAGTATTTT.